Each of the 14 T cell receptor beta chains below was sequenced from the same sample in a study of read filtering for tumor transcriptome and immune sequencing. From 350 to 500 ng of RNA, a library with molecular barcoded alpha/delta and beta/gamma adaptors was made. TCRdb used MiXCR to reprocess the reads, holding one entry per CDR3 protein. The data contain 35,000 to 50,000 distinct CDR3 sequences, roughly an eighth of them singletons. The specimen was a population of CD138-negative cells sorted from bone marrow. The receptors were gathered from a donor aged 40 or over with multiple myeloma.

This clonotype showed up just a few times. The chain has TRBV6-5 and TRBJ2-1, with D unclear. Between the trimmed V and J ends, which lost 5 bases and 7 bases, there was a span of 9 bases. This CDR3 has 12 residues. Germline CDR1 MNHEY, CDR2 SVGAGI. The CDR3 spells CASSPEWNEQFF. CDR3 nucleotides: TGTGCCAGCAGTCCAGAATGGAATGAGCAGTTCTTC.

This clonotype has ten or more counts. The V gene is TRBV21-1, the J gene TRBJ1-1; TRBD1, the table's D call, lacks a check against the DNA. TRBV21-1 is a recognized pseudogene. The CDR3 covers 14 residues. The CDR3 coding sequence is TGTGCCAGCAGCTACCCGGGACACCGAACTGAAGCTTTCTTT. Translating it yields CASSYPGHRTEAFF.

Many counts were recorded for this clonotype. The chain links TRBV10-3 to TRBJ2-6; TRBD1 is a possible D gene (5 bases). CDR3 length: 17 residues. Germline CDR1 is ENHRY and CDR2 is SYGVKD. Trimming took 4 bases from V and 3 from J, leaving 16 bases between them. The CDR3 region has the DNA TGTGCCATCAGTGGGGTGACCGCAGGGATTGGGGCCAACGTCCTGACTTTC. Amino acid sequence: CAISGVTAGIGANVLTF.

This clonotype showed up just a few times. The chain combines TRBV25-1 with TRBJ2-3; 9 nucleotides match TRBD1. Germline V CDR1 and CDR2: MGHDK, SYGVNS. This CDR3 is 15 amino acids long. Trimming took 7 bases from V and 2 from J; bases not matched to a gene: 7. DNA of the CDR3: TGTGCCAGCAATGGGGACAGGGCCTTCACAGATACGCAGTATTTT. Its protein is CASNGDRAFTDTQYF.

On this clonotype: The conserved phenylalanine or tryptophan is not found at the CDR3 terminus, so this likely reflects a read error. The rearrangement uses TRBV7-6 and TRBJ2-1; 11 bases agree with TRBD2. This CDR3 contains 18 residues. Germline V lookup: CDR1 SGHVS, CDR2 FNYEAQ. The CDR3 here is CASSPGTSGPASYNEQFL. The DNA for the CDR3 is TGCGCCAGCAGCCCGGGGACTAGCGGACCGGCCTCCTACAATGAGCAGTTCCTC.

This clonotype was seen repeatedly, ten times or more. This sequence joins TRBV7-2 and TRBJ1-1, with 7 bases matching TRBD1. The CDR3 is 14 residues long. Trimming removed 4 bases from V and 7 bases from J; junction bases left unmatched: 9. CDR1 and CDR2 from the germline V gene are SGHTA and FQGNSA. The CDR3 reads CASSSRRDRGEAFF. The CDR3 nucleotides read TGTGCCAGCAGCTCCCGCCGGGACAGAGGTGAAGCTTTCTTT.

The genes are TRBV24-1 and TRBJ2-4, with D tentatively TRBD1 or TRBD2 (5 bases each). Trimming stripped 3 bases from V and 6 bases from J, with 11 bases between. The length of the CDR3 is 14 residues. CDR1 KGHDR and CDR2 SFDVKD come from the germline V gene. The CDR3 reads CATSDGGSGNIQYF. The DNA for the CDR3 is TGTGCCACCAGTGATGGGGGATCTGGAAACATTCAGTACTTC.

Details on this clonotype: A read error may explain this, as a much larger clone is one base away. The rearrangement uses TRBV7-9 and TRBJ1-3; TRBD1 might be the D (5 bases). The length of the CDR3 is 13 residues. Germline V lookup: CDR1 SEHNR, CDR2 FQNEAQ (reference sequence). As DNA, the CDR3 is TGTGCCAGCAGAGCAGGGTCTGGAGACACCATATATTTT. It translates to CASRAGSGDTIYF.

This clonotype was counted at least ten times. V and J are TRBV5-1 and TRBJ2-5, with D perhaps TRBD1 (5 bases). Trimming cost V 3 bases and J 5 bases, with 8 bases left between them. The germline gives CDR1 SGHRS, CDR2 YFSETQ. The CDR3 length is 12 residues. CDR3 DNA sequence: TGCGCCAGCAGCTGGGGCGCTGAGACCCAGTACTTC. This gives the protein CASSWGAETQYF.

This clonotype has a count of ten or more. The chain is built from TRBV4-1 and TRBJ2-7, with 9 bases lining up with TRBD2. The CDR3 sequence is 16 residues long. Germline CDR1 reads MGHRA; CDR2 reads YSYEKL. Unmatched junction bases numbered 5, after V lost 0 bases and J lost 2 bases. CDR3 nucleotides: TGCGCCAGCAGCCAAGATCTAGCGGGGTCGCCCTACGAGCAGTACTTC. Its protein is CASSQDLAGSPYEQYF.

This clonotype was recorded at least ten times. A much larger clone differs by one base, so this may be a read error. This chain links TRBV20-1 with TRBJ2-7; 7 bases are shared with TRBD1. The CDR3 runs to 13 residues. V gave up 3 bases and J gave up 1 base; unmatched junction bases: 3. Germline CDR1 and CDR2: DFQATT and SNEGSKA (reference sequence). The CDR3 DNA is TGCAGTGCTAGGGGGGACAGTTCCTACGAGCAGTACTTC. It codes for CSARGDSSYEQYF.

This clonotype was observed a few times. An end of the junction does not agree with germline; a read error may underlie this. The rearrangement uses TRBV4-1 and TRBJ2-2; possible D gene TRBD2, 5 bases. The CDR3 runs to 12 residues. Germline-derived CDR1 and CDR2 are MGHRA and YSYEKL. CDR3 loop: CASSPGAGELFF. CDR3 sequence (DNA): TGCGCCAGCAGCCCCGGTGCCGGGGAGTTGTTTTTT.

This clonotype was observed many times. The rearrangement joins TRBV6-5 to TRBJ2-3; 7 nucleotides agree with TRBD2. V was clipped by 3 bases and J by 0 bases; unmatched bases: 6. Germline-derived CDR1 and CDR2 are MNHEY and SVGAGI. CDR3 size: 16 residues. The CDR3 loop reads CASSYLGSGSTDTQYF. CDR3 nucleotide sequence: TGTGCCAGCAGTTATCTGGGTAGCGGGAGCACAGATACGCAGTATTTT.

This clonotype was detected ten times or more. This chain connects TRBV19 to TRBJ1-5; D not resolved. The CDR3 covers 16 residues. CDR1 and CDR2 from the germline V gene are LNHDA and SQIVND (reference sequence). V was cut by 6 bases and J by 3 bases, with 18 bases left in between. CDR3 nucleotide sequence: TGTGCCAGTAGCAGTGGTGAGGTTACAAACAATCAGCCCCAGCATTTT. Protein sequence: CASSSGEVTNNQPQHF. Full variable domain (rest looked up from reference TRBV19 and TRBJ1-5): DGGITQSPKYLFRKEGQNVTLSCEQNLNHDAMYWYRQDPGQGLRLIYYSQIVNDFQKGDIAEGYSVSREKKESFPLTVTSAQKNPTAFYLCASSSGEVTNNQPQHFGDGTRLSIL.